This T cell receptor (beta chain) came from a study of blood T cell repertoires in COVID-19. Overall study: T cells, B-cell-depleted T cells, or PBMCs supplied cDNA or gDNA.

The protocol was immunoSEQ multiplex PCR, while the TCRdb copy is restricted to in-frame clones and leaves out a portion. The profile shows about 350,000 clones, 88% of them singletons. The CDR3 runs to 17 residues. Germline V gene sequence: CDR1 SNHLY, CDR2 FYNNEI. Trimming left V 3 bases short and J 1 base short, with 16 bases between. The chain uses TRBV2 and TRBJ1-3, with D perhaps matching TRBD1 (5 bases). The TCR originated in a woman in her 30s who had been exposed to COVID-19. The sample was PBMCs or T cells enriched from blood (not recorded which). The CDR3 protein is CASSDRTTALSGNTIYF. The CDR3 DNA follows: TGTGCCAGCAGTGACCGTACGACAGCATTATCTGGAAACACCATATATTTT.